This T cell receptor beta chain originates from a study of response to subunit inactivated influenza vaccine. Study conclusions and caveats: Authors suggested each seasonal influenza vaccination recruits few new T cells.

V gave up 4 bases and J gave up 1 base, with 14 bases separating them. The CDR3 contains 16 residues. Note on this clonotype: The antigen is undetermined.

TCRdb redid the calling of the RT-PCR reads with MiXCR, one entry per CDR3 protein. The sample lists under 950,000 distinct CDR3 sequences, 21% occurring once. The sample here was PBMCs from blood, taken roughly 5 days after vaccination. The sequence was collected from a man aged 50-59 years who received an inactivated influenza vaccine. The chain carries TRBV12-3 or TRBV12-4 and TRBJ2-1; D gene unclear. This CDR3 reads CASSWDLPQSYNEQFF. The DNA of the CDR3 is TGTGCCAGCAGTTGGGATCTTCCTCAATCCTACAATGAGCAGTTCTTC.